This is a list of T cell receptor beta chains from one sample in a study of blood T cell repertoires in COVID-19. Measured with immunoSEQ multiplex PCR; TCRdb has only the in-frame clones, and not every one. Here the sample spans some 80,000 clones, approximately 90% being singletons. Material: peripheral blood. These receptors originate from a man aged 50-59 years with COVID-19, enrolled during active disease. CDR3s include the opening cysteine and the closing phenylalanine or tryptophan. D genes are given only for firm matches. Rows give clone size only sometimes, using once, few, many, or a class for an expanded clone.

J gene: TRBJ2-3; V gene: TRBV7-2; clone size: once; D gene: TRBD2; CDR3 DNA: TGTGCCAGCAGCGCCCATACTAGCGGGAGTGCAGATACGCAGTATTTT; CDR3 protein: CASSAHTSGSADTQYF
J gene: TRBJ2-3; V gene: TRBV5-5; clone size: -; D gene: -; CDR3 DNA: TGTGCCAGCAGCTTAACATCGCGGCCAGGGGACATCTCTAGCACAGATACGCAGTATTTT; CDR3 protein: CASSLTSRPGDISSTDTQYF
J gene: TRBJ1-5; V gene: TRBV6-2/TRBV6-3; clone size: -; D gene: -; CDR3 DNA: TGTGCCAGCAGTCCAACTGATAGCAATCAGCCCCAGCATTTT; CDR3 protein: CASSPTDSNQPQHF
J gene: TRBJ2-7; V gene: TRBV6-6; clone size: -; D gene: -; CDR3 DNA: TGTGCCAGCACCACGCGGTTAGCGGAGGGCCTCTACGAGCAGTACTTC; CDR3 protein: CASTTRLAEGLYEQYF
J gene: TRBJ2-3; V gene: TRBV18; clone size: -; D gene: TRBD2; CDR3 DNA: TGTGCCAGCTCACCGACCGGGACTAGCGGGAGCCCAGATACGCAGTATTTT; CDR3 protein: CASSPTGTSGSPDTQYF
J gene: TRBJ2-1; V gene: TRBV5-1; clone size: -; D gene: TRBD2; CDR3 DNA: TGCGCCAGCACCCCGGGGTCTAGCGGGAGCGATGAGCAGTTCTTC; CDR3 protein: CASTPGSSGSDEQFF
J gene: TRBJ2-5; V gene: TRBV3-1/TRBV3-2; clone size: -; D gene: -; CDR3 DNA: TGTGCCAGCAGCCAAGAGGAGGAGACCCAGTACTTC; CDR3 protein: CASSQEEETQYF
J gene: TRBJ2-1; V gene: TRBV16; clone size: -; D gene: -; CDR3 DNA: TGTGCCAGCAGCCGGGGCGGGAACTCCTACAATGAGCAGTTCTTC; CDR3 protein: CASSRGGNSYNEQFF
J gene: TRBJ2-5; V gene: TRBV3-1/TRBV3-2; clone size: -; D gene: -; CDR3 DNA: TGTGCCAGCAGCCACCTTCGAGGGGGCCAAGAGACCCAGTACTTC; CDR3 protein: CASSHLRGGQETQYF
J gene: TRBJ2-1; V gene: TRBV24-1; clone size: -; D gene: -; CDR3 DNA: TGTGCCACCAGTGATCCCAAATCACCGGGATACAATGAGCAGTTCTTC; CDR3 protein: CATSDPKSPGYNEQFF
J gene: TRBJ2-4; V gene: TRBV6-5; clone size: -; D gene: -; CDR3 DNA: TGTGCCACCCGACTAGCCAAAAACATTCAGTACTTC; CDR3 protein: CATRLAKNIQYF
J gene: TRBJ1-1; V gene: TRBV19; clone size: -; D gene: -; CDR3 DNA: TGTGCCAGTAGTATGGGGAGGAGGAACACTGAAGCTTTCTTT; CDR3 protein: CASSMGRRNTEAFF
J gene: TRBJ2-1; V gene: TRBV24-1; clone size: -; D gene: TRBD2; CDR3 DNA: TGTGCCACCAGTGATCATAGCGGGAGGGCCAGAAATGAGCAGTTCTTC; CDR3 protein: CATSDHSGRARNEQFF
J gene: TRBJ1-3; V gene: TRBV2; clone size: -; D gene: -; CDR3 DNA: TGTGCCAGCAGGCGGGACGGCTCTGGAAACACCATATATTTT; CDR3 protein: CASRRDGSGNTIYF
J gene: TRBJ2-1; V gene: TRBV5-1; clone size: -; D gene: -; CDR3 DNA: TGCGCCAGCAGCCTAGACAGGAGCTCCTACAATGAGCAGTTCTTC; CDR3 protein: CASSLDRSSYNEQFF
J gene: TRBJ2-7; V gene: TRBV30; clone size: -; D gene: -; CDR3 DNA: TGTGCCTGGGAGCAGGGGTTCTCCTACGAGCAGTACTTC; CDR3 protein: CAWEQGFSYEQYF
J gene: TRBJ2-3; V gene: TRBV4-3; clone size: -; D gene: TRBD2; CDR3 DNA: TGCGCCAGCAGCCCCGCCGGGACTAGGGCAGATACGCAGTATTTT; CDR3 protein: CASSPAGTRADTQYF
J gene: TRBJ2-1; V gene: TRBV30; clone size: -; D gene: TRBD2; CDR3 DNA: TGTGCCTGGAGTCCTAGGGGGACTAGCGGTGAGCAGTTCTTC; CDR3 protein: CAWSPRGTSGEQFF
J gene: TRBJ2-2; V gene: TRBV5-8; clone size: -; D gene: -; CDR3 DNA: TGTGCCAGCACCCCGAGGTCCGCTGGCACCGGGGAGCTGTTTTTT; CDR3 protein: CASTPRSAGTGELFF
J gene: TRBJ2-5; V gene: TRBV6-1; clone size: -; D gene: TRBD2; CDR3 DNA: TGTGCCAGCAGTGAAATAGCGGGAGGGCCCGAGACCCAGTACTTC; CDR3 protein: CASSEIAGGPETQYF
J gene: TRBJ2-3; V gene: TRBV18; clone size: -; D gene: -; CDR3 DNA: TGTGCCAGCTCACCCGGGACTCGCGATACGCAGTATTTT; CDR3 protein: CASSPGTRDTQYF
J gene: TRBJ2-4; V gene: TRBV4-1; clone size: -; D gene: -; CDR3 DNA: TGCGCCAGCAGCCAAGGCCCGACAGGACAAAACATTCAGTACTTC; CDR3 protein: CASSQGPTGQNIQYF
J gene: TRBJ2-6; V gene: TRBV7-3; clone size: -; D gene: -; CDR3 DNA: TGTGCCAGCAGCTTAACCGGAGTTTCCGGGGCCAACGTCCTGACTTTC; CDR3 protein: CASSLTGVSGANVLTF
J gene: TRBJ2-4; V gene: TRBV4-1; clone size: -; D gene: -; CDR3 DNA: TGCGCCAGCAGGGAGCTGGGGGGAACCTCGGACATTCAGTACTTC; CDR3 protein: CASRELGGTSDIQYF
J gene: TRBJ2-1; V gene: TRBV2; clone size: -; D gene: TRBD2; CDR3 DNA: TGTGCCAGCGGACCCGTACTAGCGGGAGTGTTCTTC; CDR3 protein: CASGPVLAGVFF
J gene: TRBJ1-5; V gene: TRBV19; clone size: once; D gene: -; CDR3 DNA: TGTGCCAGTAAGATGCAGGGTGGGAGCAATCAGCCCCAGCATTTT; CDR3 protein: CASKMQGGSNQPQHF
J gene: TRBJ2-5; V gene: TRBV3-1/TRBV3-2; clone size: -; D gene: -; CDR3 DNA: TGTGCCAGCAGCCAAGACCTGGGGGCGGGAGAGACCCAGTACTTC; CDR3 protein: CASSQDLGAGETQYF
J gene: TRBJ1-6; V gene: TRBV5-6; clone size: -; D gene: -; CDR3 DNA: TGTGCCAGCAGCTTGTCGGGTGCCTATAATTCACCCCTCCACTTT; CDR3 protein: CASSLSGAYNSPLHF
J gene: TRBJ2-7; V gene: TRBV7-5; clone size: -; D gene: -; CDR3 DNA: TGTGTCAGAAGCTTAGCGGGAGGGCCCCACGAGCAGTACTTC; CDR3 protein: CVRSLAGGPHEQYF
J gene: TRBJ2-6; V gene: TRBV29-1; clone size: -; D gene: TRBD1; CDR3 DNA: TGCAGCGTAGACGACAGGGCTGGGGCCAACGTCCTGACTTTC; CDR3 protein: CSVDDRAGANVLTF
J gene: TRBJ1-1; V gene: TRBV5-1; clone size: -; D gene: -; CDR3 DNA: TGCGCCAGCAAGGGGCCGATAAGGAACACTGAAGCTTTCTTT; CDR3 protein: CASKGPIRNTEAFF
J gene: TRBJ2-3; V gene: TRBV29-1; clone size: -; D gene: TRBD2; CDR3 DNA: TGCAGCTACGAGGGACTAGCGGGGGCAGATACGCAGTATTTT; CDR3 protein: CSYEGLAGADTQYF
J gene: TRBJ2-1; V gene: TRBV5-1; clone size: -; D gene: TRBD2; CDR3 DNA: TGCGCCAGCAGCCCTAGCGGGGCCTCCTACAATGAGCAGTTCTTC; CDR3 protein: CASSPSGASYNEQFF
J gene: TRBJ2-2; V gene: TRBV19; clone size: few; D gene: TRBD2; CDR3 DNA: TGTGCCAGTAACCCCGGAGGCGGGAGCTACACCGGGGAGCTGTTTTTT; CDR3 protein: CASNPGGGSYTGELFF
J gene: TRBJ2-3; V gene: TRBV30; clone size: -; D gene: -; CDR3 DNA: TGTGCCTGGAGTTCAGGGCTAGATACGCAGTATTTT; CDR3 protein: CAWSSGLDTQYF
J gene: TRBJ2-7; V gene: TRBV2; clone size: -; D gene: TRBD2; CDR3 DNA: TGTGCCAGCAGTGGGCGTAAAGCGGGAGGACGAATGGAGCAGTACTTC; CDR3 protein: CASSGRKAGGRMEQYF
J gene: TRBJ2-7; V gene: TRBV30; clone size: -; D gene: -; CDR3 DNA: TGTGCCTGGAGTGTACTAGCAGGAGACGAGCAGTACTTC; CDR3 protein: CAWSVLAGDEQYF
J gene: TRBJ2-1; V gene: TRBV6-5; clone size: -; D gene: TRBD2; CDR3 DNA: TGTGCCAGCAGTTACTCTTACGGGAGGGACAATGAGCAGTTCTTC; CDR3 protein: CASSYSYGRDNEQFF
J gene: TRBJ1-1; V gene: TRBV27; clone size: -; D gene: -; CDR3 DNA: TGTGCCAGCAGTACCCGAACGGGGAACACTGAAGCTTTCTTT; CDR3 protein: CASSTRTGNTEAFF
J gene: TRBJ2-3; V gene: TRBV7-9; clone size: -; D gene: -; CDR3 DNA: TGTGCCAGCAGCGTTGTCGGTAGCACAGATACGCAGTATTTT; CDR3 protein: CASSVVGSTDTQYF
J gene: TRBJ2-2; V gene: TRBV6-1; clone size: -; D gene: -; CDR3 DNA: TGTGCCAGCAGTGAAGCGGGGCGGACCGGGGAGCTGTTTTTT; CDR3 protein: CASSEAGRTGELFF
J gene: TRBJ2-2; V gene: TRBV4-1; clone size: -; D gene: -; CDR3 DNA: TGCGCCAGCAGCCCGCGTGGACAGCTAGACGCGAACACCGGGGAGCTGTTTTTT; CDR3 protein: CASSPRGQLDANTGELFF
J gene: TRBJ2-7; V gene: TRBV2; clone size: -; D gene: -; CDR3 DNA: TGTGCCAGCAGTGGGGATCCGGGACACCTTAGCGTAGAGCAGTACTTC; CDR3 protein: CASSGDPGHLSVEQYF
J gene: TRBJ1-2; V gene: TRBV5-1; clone size: -; D gene: -; CDR3 DNA: TGCGCCAGCAGCTTGGACGACACCTATGGCTACACCTTC; CDR3 protein: CASSLDDTYGYTF
J gene: TRBJ1-2; V gene: TRBV6-5; clone size: -; D gene: -; CDR3 DNA: TGTGCCAGCAGCCAACCCAGGGGAGTGGGGGGCTACACCTTC; CDR3 protein: CASSQPRGVGGYTF
J gene: TRBJ1-4; V gene: TRBV5-6; clone size: -; D gene: TRBD1; CDR3 DNA: TGTGCCAGCAGCTCACCGGGACAGGGCACTGAAAAACTGTTTTTT; CDR3 protein: CASSSPGQGTEKLFF